This T cell receptor beta chain was documented in a study of T cell responses to AZD1222 COVID-19 vaccine. General study results and limits: Among spike-specific TCRs, nearly half reportedly target unmutated variant regions. With two AZD1222 doses given, Spike-specific TCR breadth and depth both rose. Sampling that yielded the repertoires occurred only after the peak T cell response.

As concerns this clone: What it binds is unknown.

V dropped 3 bases and J dropped 7 bases, with 18 bases sitting between them. The CDR3 is made up of 14 amino acids. Germline assignment: CDR1 SQVTM and CDR2 ANQGSEA. The data were produced by immunoSEQ multiplex PCR, yet TCRdb's version contains in-frame clones alone and is incomplete. This table has fewer than 85,000 clones, about four fifths appearing once. This clonotype was obtained from an adult who received the AZD1222 COVID-19 vaccine. The source was peripheral blood, collected 28 days after the second AZD1222 dose. The chain joins TRBV29-1 to TRBJ1-2; D is possibly TRBD1 (6 bases). The CDR3 loop is CSVEARGTSFGYTF. As DNA, the CDR3 is TGCAGCGTTGAGGCCAGGGGCACGTCTTTTGGCTACACCTTC. Using reference TRBV29-1 and TRBJ1-2 for the parts outside the CDR3, the full variable domain is SAVISQKPSRDICQRGTSLTIQCQVDSQVTMMFWYRQQPGQSLTLIATANQGSEATYESGFVIDKFPISRPNLTFSTLTVSNMSPEDSSIYLCSVEARGTSFGYTFGSGTRLTVV.